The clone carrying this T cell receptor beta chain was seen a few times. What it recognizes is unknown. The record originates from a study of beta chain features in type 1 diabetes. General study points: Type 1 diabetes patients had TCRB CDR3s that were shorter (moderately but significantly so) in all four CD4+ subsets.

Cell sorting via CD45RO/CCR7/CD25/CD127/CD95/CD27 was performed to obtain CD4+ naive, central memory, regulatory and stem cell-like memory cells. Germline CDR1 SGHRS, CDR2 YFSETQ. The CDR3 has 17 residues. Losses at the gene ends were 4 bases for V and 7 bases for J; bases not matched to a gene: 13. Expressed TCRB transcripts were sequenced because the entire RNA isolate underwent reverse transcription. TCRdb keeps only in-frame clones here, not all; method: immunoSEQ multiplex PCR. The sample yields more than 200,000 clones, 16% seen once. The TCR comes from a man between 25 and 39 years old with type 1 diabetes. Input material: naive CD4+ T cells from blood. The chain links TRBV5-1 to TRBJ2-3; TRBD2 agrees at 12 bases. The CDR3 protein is CASSPVERTSGKHTQYF. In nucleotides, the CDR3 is TGCGCCAGCAGCCCGGTGGAGCGGACTAGCGGGAAGCATACGCAGTATTTT.